A single sample is the source of the 7 T cell receptor beta chains below, sequenced in a study of blood T cell repertoires in COVID-19. Generated by immunoSEQ multiplex PCR, the TCRdb table keeps only in-frame clones and is missing some. The table shows some 130,000 clones, with 80% occurring only once. Input material: peripheral blood. These receptors originate from an older man with acute or convalescent COVID-19.

The chain recombines TRBV19 with TRBJ1-4; D possibly corresponds to TRBD1 (5 bases). This CDR3 is built from 16 residues. V dropped 5 bases and J dropped 0 bases, with 13 bases sitting between them. Germline V lookup: CDR1 LNHDA, CDR2 SQIVND (reference sequence). The chain's CDR3 is CASSLLGGTTNEKLFF. CDR3 DNA: TGTGCCAGTAGTCTCCTGGGGGGGACAACTAATGAAAAACTGTTTTTT.

The V and J genes are TRBV10-3 and TRBJ1-6; 8 bases fit TRBD1. V gave up 5 bases and J gave up 9 bases; unmatched junction bases: 9. Germline V gives CDR1 ENHRY, CDR2 SYGVKD. This CDR3 is built from 15 residues. This CDR3 reads CAISPAGTGSSPLHF. CDR3 sequence (DNA): TGTGCCATCAGTCCGGCCGGGACAGGCTCTTCACCCCTCCACTTT.

The chain recombines TRBV24-1 with TRBJ2-2; no reliable D call. Trimming cost V 4 bases and J 3 bases, with 8 bases left between them. In germline, CDR1 is KGHDR, CDR2 SFDVKD. The CDR3 extends over 14 amino acids. Written as DNA, the CDR3 is TGTGCCACCAGTGACGCAGGATACACCGGGGAGCTGTTTTTT. Its protein is CATSDAGYTGELFF.

Details on this clone: Additional DNA sequences in this sample encode the identical CDR3. V usage is TRBV6-1 and J usage is TRBJ1-4; 8 nucleotides align to TRBD1. The V gene's germline CDR1 is MNHNS and CDR2 SASEGT. V lost 2 bases and J lost 5; bases outside the gene matches: 1. This CDR3 is 14 amino acids long. CDR3 DNA sequence: TGTGCCAGCAGTGAACGGACAGGGAATGAAAAACTGTTTTTT. It specifies CASSERTGNEKLFF.

The chain links TRBV7-2 to TRBJ2-5; 7 positions agree with TRBD2. V was clipped by 2 bases and J by 1 base; unmatched bases: 4. Germline values: CDR1 SGHTA, CDR2 FQGNSA. The CDR3 has 15 amino acids. CDR3 sequence reads: CASSLQGTTQETQYF. The DNA of the CDR3 is TGTGCCAGCAGCTTACAAGGGACTACCCAAGAGACCCAGTACTTC.

This chain links TRBV27 with TRBJ1-4, with 9 bases that match TRBD1. There are 15 residues in the CDR3. The germline V gene encodes CDR1 MNHEY and CDR2 SMNVEV (reference sequence). With 5 bases clipped from V and 9 bases from J, the junction kept 10 bases outside the gene matches. The CDR3 is CASSPTGTGYQKLFF. The CDR3 nucleotides read TGTGCCAGCAGTCCGACCGGGACAGGGTATCAAAAACTGTTTTTT.

The gene calls are TRBV4-1 and TRBJ1-4, with no clear D. Trimming shortened V by 1 base and J by 10 bases, and 13 bases separated the two germline ends. CDR1 MGHRA and CDR2 YSYEKL come from the germline V gene. CDR3 length: 14 residues. This CDR3 is CASSQGREEGKLFF. The CDR3 region has the DNA TGCGCCAGCAGCCAAGGGAGGGAGGAAGGAAAACTGTTTTTT.